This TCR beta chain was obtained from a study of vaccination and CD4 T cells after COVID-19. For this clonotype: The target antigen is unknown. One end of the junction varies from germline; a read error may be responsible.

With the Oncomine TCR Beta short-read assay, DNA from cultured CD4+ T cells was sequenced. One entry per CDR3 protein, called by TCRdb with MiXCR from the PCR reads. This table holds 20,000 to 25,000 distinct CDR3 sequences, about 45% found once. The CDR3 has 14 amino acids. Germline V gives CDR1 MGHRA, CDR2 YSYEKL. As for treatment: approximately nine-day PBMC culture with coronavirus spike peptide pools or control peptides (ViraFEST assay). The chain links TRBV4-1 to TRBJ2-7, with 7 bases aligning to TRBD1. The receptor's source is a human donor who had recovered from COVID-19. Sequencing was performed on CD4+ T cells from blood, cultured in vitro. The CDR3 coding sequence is TGCGCCAGCAGCCAAGCGATCCGGGACAGAGGACAGGACTTC. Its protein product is CASSQAIRDRGQDF.